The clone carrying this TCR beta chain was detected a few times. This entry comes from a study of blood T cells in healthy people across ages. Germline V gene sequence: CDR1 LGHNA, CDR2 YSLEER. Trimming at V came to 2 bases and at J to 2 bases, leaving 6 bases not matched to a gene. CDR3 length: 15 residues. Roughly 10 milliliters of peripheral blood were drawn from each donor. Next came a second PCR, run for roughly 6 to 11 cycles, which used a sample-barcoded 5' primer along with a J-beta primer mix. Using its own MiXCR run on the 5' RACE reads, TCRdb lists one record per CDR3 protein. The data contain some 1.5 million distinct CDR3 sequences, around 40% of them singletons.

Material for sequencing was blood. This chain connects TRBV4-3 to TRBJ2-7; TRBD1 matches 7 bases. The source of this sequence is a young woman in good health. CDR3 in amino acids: CASSQLTGNTYEQYF. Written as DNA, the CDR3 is TGCGCCAGCAGCCAATTGACAGGGAATACCTACGAGCAGTACTTC.